One and the same sample provided the 25 T cell receptor beta chains below, sequenced in a study of tumor and adjacent non-tumor tissue in lung cancer (dated by TCRdb to the late 2010s). RNA was extracted from bulk unsorted tissue and checked for quality with a NanoDrop ND-1000 and an Agilent 2100. Library generation was performed with multiplex PCR. TCRdb shows the sequencer as Illumina HiSeq 2500. TCRbeta libraries were constructed through three rounds of nested PCR with primers (Table S4) according to protocols adapted from ARM-PCR. TCRdb redid the processing of the public reads, applying fastp at Q25 and MiXCR, and retained in-frame beta chains. CDR3 protein duplicates are merged, each entry listing the most common genes and DNA. The sample table holds 89,000 or so distinct CDR3 sequences, of which around three fifths were seen once. The top ten clonotypes cover 15% of the sample. Sequencing used lung tumor tissue. Receptor source: a man between 65 and 85 years old with non-small cell lung cancer.

This clonotype is a singleton in its sample. At one end, the junction sequence differs from germline, possibly due to a read error. The V gene is TRBV28, the J gene TRBJ2-5; no definite D call. This CDR3 comprises 16 residues. CDR1 and CDR2 (germline): MDHEN, SYDVKM. The CDR3 coding sequence is TGTGCTAGCAGTCCCCTGGTTCCGATACAACAAGAGACCAAGTACTTC. Translated: CASSPLVPIQQETKYF.

This clonotype turned up a few times. This could be a read error, since a much larger clone is one nucleotide away. J is TRBJ2-1 and V is TRBV11-2, with 7 bases lining up with TRBD2. Germline V gene lookup returns CDR1 SGHAT and CDR2 FQNNGV. The length of the CDR3 is 12 residues. In DNA form, the CDR3 reads TGTGCCAGCTCACTAGCGTACAATGAGCACTTCTTC. Residues: CASSLAYNEHFF.

The sample holds many counts of this clonotype. The chain employs TRBV6-5 and TRBJ1-5; D gene ambiguous. The V end was cut by 2 bases, the J end by 0 bases, with 5 bases between. The germline V gene has CDR1 MNHEY and CDR2 SVGAGI. The CDR3 loop spans 14 amino acids. CDR3 in amino acids: CASSYRNSNQPQHF. The CDR3, as DNA: TGTGCCAGCAGTTACAGAAATAGCAATCAGCCCCAGCATTTT.

As concerns this clonotype: Here the CDR3 omits its conserved ending phenylalanine or tryptophan, so a read error is the likely source. This sequence joins TRBV4-1 and TRBJ2-5; 7 nucleotides line up with TRBD1. The CDR3 spans 15 residues. V dropped 4 bases and J dropped 5; count of bases not matched to a gene: 10. CDR1 is MGHRA, CDR2 YSYEKL, per germline. CDR3 nucleotides: TGCGCCAGCAGCCCGCAAGATGACAGGGCCGAGACCCAGTACTTA. As protein: CASSPQDDRAETQYL.

This clonotype was counted at least ten times. In DNA form, the CDR3 reads TGTGCCACCAGTAAGTCAGGACCCGAGACCCAGTACTTC. Protein product: CATSKSGPETQYF. The V gene is TRBV24-1, the J gene TRBJ2-5; D uncertain. The CDR3 runs 13 residues. V was trimmed by 6 bases and J by 5 bases, leaving 12 bases between them. Germline V lookup: CDR1 KGHDR, CDR2 SFDVKD.

The sample holds a few counts of this clonotype. Being one base from a much bigger clone, this may be a read error. The chain links TRBV6-1 to TRBJ2-3; 9 bases agree with TRBD2. Germline CDR1 reads MNHNS; CDR2 reads SASEGT. The CDR3 loop spans 16 amino acids. Trimming removed 8 bases from V and 3 bases from J; junction bases left unmatched: 12. In DNA form, the CDR3 reads TGTGCCAGCCTCGGCGGGGGGGCCGGTCGGACAGATACGCAGTATTTT. Translated: CASLGGGAGRTDTQYF.

This sequence joins TRBV20-1 and TRBJ1-5; 8 nucleotides match TRBD1. CDR1 is DFQATT, CDR2 SNEGSKA, per germline (reference sequence). V lost 3 bases, J lost 4 bases, and 14 bases stayed unmatched. This CDR3 contains 17 residues. The CDR3 bases are TGCAGTGCTAGCGATCCTTCCAGGGGGCTAGGGAATCAGCCCCAGCATTTT. Encoded protein: CSASDPSRGLGNQPQHF.

This clonotype came up a few times. This may come from a read error, since a much larger clone is one base off. The chain recombines TRBV29-1 with TRBJ2-7; tentative D call: TRBD2 (5 bases). CDR3 length equals 12 residues. Germline V lookup: CDR1 SQVTM, CDR2 ANQGSEA. In nucleotides, the CDR3 is TGCAACGTTGAGGGCAGGAGCTACGAGCAGTACTTC. Amino acid sequence: CNVEGRSYEQYF.

Concerning this clonotype itself: Germline is not matched at one junction end, which may reflect a read error. The chain links TRBV6-6 to TRBJ2-3; perhaps TRBD1 as D (6 bases). The CDR3 contains 18 residues. Per the germline V gene, CDR1 is MNHNY and CDR2 is SVGAGI (reference sequence). The CDR3: CASSYVQRDRPRSDTQYF. CDR3 DNA sequence: TGTGCCAGCAGTTACGTTCAAAGAGACAGGCCCCGATCAGATACACAGTATTTT.

This clonotype was observed a few times. The gene calls are TRBV24-1 and TRBJ1-2, with 7 bases fitting TRBD1. Losses at the gene ends were 12 bases for V and 7 bases for J; bases not matched to a gene: 19. This CDR3 is built from 15 residues. Looked up from germline, CDR1 is KGHDR and CDR2 is SFDVKD. The CDR3 loop reads CAVPSSPGGGSGYTF. CDR3 in DNA: TGTGCCGTACCAAGCAGCCCAGGGGGAGGAAGTGGCTACACCTTC.

As to this clonotype: The junction differs from germline at one of its ends, possibly a read error. The rearrangement joins TRBV7-9 to TRBJ2-5; D is tentatively TRBD1 or TRBD2 (6 bases each). Per the germline V gene, CDR1 is SEHNR and CDR2 is FQNEAQ (reference sequence). This CDR3 is built from 14 residues. CDR3 amino acids: CTSSLDRGLETQYF. CDR3 sequence (DNA): TGTACCAGCAGCTTAGATCGGGGGCTGGAGACCCAGTACTTC.

Of note for this clonotype: Its ends do not fully match the called genes, so a read error is possible. The chain joins TRBV12-3 or TRBV12-4 to TRBJ2-1, with D tentatively TRBD2 (6 bases). The length of the CDR3 is 13 residues. CDR3 residues: CASSSVGSHEQFF. DNA for the CDR3: TGTGCCAGTAGTTCGGTCGGGAGCCATGAGCAGTTCTTC.

The V and J genes are TRBV6-5 and TRBJ1-6; 8 bases match TRBD1. The germline V gene encodes CDR1 MNHEY and CDR2 SVGAGI. V was pared by 6 bases and J by 8 bases, with 6 bases of the junction left unmatched. CDR3 length equals 14 residues. CDR3 DNA: TGTGCCAGCAGATGTGGACAGGGAGATTCACCCCTCCACTTT. Protein sequence: CASRCGQGDSPLHF.

This clonotype appeared a few times. V is TRBV28 and J is TRBJ2-3; 11 positions match TRBD2. Germline V gene sequence: CDR1 MDHEN, CDR2 SYDVKM. This CDR3 is built from 17 residues. With V trimmed by 1 base and J by 5 bases, 8 bases remained unmatched. CDR3 in DNA: TGTGCCAGCAGTTTATTAACCCTAGCGGGGGGCAGAGATACGCAGTATTTT. Translation gives CASSLLTLAGGRDTQYF.

Details on this clonotype: Because the CDR3 is missing its conserved closing phenylalanine or tryptophan, this is likely a read error. The V call is TRBV4-1, the J call TRBJ2-5, with D perhaps TRBD2 (6 bases). The germline CDR1 and CDR2 sequences are MGHRA and YSYEKL. Trimming removed 6 bases at V and 5 bases at J, with 19 bases between. CDR3 size: 15 residues. Written as DNA, the CDR3 is TGCGCCAGCAGTGTAAGGGAGGCTGCTTGGGAGACCCAGTACTTG. Encoded protein: CASSVREAAWETQYL.

About this clonotype itself: A read error may account for a junction end that differs from germline. The V and J genes are TRBV11-2 and TRBJ2-7; TRBD2 matches at 7 bases. The CDR3 sequence is 15 residues long. Germline V lookup: CDR1 SGHAT, CDR2 FQNNGV. In DNA, the CDR3 is TGTGCCACCAGCAAACTAGTGGGGGGGTGGGACGAGCAGTACTTC. Residues: CATSKLVGGWDEQYF.

About this clonotype itself: Mismatch with germline at one junction end may stem from a read error. The V and J genes are TRBV4-2 and TRBJ2-3; D might be TRBD2 (6 bases). Germline CDR1 reads LGHNA; CDR2 reads YNFKEQ. This CDR3 has 17 amino acids. CDR3: CASSHRGGDASTDAQYF. DNA for the CDR3: TGTGCCAGCAGCCACCGAGGCGGGGATGCTAGCACAGATGCGCAGTATTTT.

The chain carries TRBV11-1 and TRBJ2-3; no clear D gene. V was shortened by 6 bases and J by 5 bases, with 12 bases between the two germline ends. CDR3 length: 13 residues. Germline V gives CDR1 SGHAT, CDR2 FQDESV (reference sequence). In DNA form, the CDR3 reads TGTGCCAGCAGGTATGGACGAGGAGATACGCAGTATTTT. This gives the protein CASRYGRGDTQYF.

On this clonotype itself: The DNA is left out, because the CDR3 cannot be placed on it with certainty; the CDR3 is given as TCRdb lists it. The chain couples TRBV11-3 to TRBJ2-3; the DNA was not compared with TRBD1, the D call given in the table. Germline CDR1 and CDR2: SGHNT and YENEEA. The CDR3 length is 15 residues, termini included. The CDR3 sequence: CASSFGTGNADTHYF.

This sequence joins TRBV28 and TRBJ2-7, with D hard to call. The CDR3 runs to 13 residues. Germline V gene data show CDR1 as MDHEN and CDR2 as SYDVKM. Trimming took 2 bases from V and 4 from J, leaving 9 bases between them. CDR3 residues: CASSLPNSYEQYF. The CDR3 nucleotides are TGTGCCAGCAGTTTACCGAACTCATACGAGCAGTACTTC.

The chain has TRBV2 and TRBJ1-5; D uncertain. The DNA end lines up better with TRBJ2-3; the J call may be wrong. Germline CDR1 is SNHLY and CDR2 is FYNNEI. This CDR3 contains 16 residues. The DNA for the CDR3 is TGTGCCAGCAGGCTGACCGGAGAGCCGGTTTATCAGCCCCAGTATTTT. Its protein product is CASRLTGEPVYQPQYF.

This clonotype was counted between two and nine times. The chain recombines TRBV18 with TRBJ1-4, with D perhaps TRBD1 (6 bases). V lost 2 bases to trimming and J lost 3 bases, with 13 bases between them. The germline CDR1 and CDR2 sequences are KGHSH and LQKENI. CDR3 size: 16 residues. In DNA, the CDR3 is TGTGCCAGCTCACCAGGAGTGGGGGGCCCTAATGAAAAACTGTTTTTT. It codes for CASSPGVGGPNEKLFF.

The chain employs TRBV29-1 and TRBJ2-3; D uncertain. This CDR3 spans 9 amino acids. V was trimmed by 4 bases and J by 6 bases, leaving 2 bases between them. Germline V CDR1 and CDR2: SQVTM, ANQGSEA. CDR3 sequence: CSVVDTQYF. CDR3 DNA sequence: TGCAGCGTTGTGGATACGCAGTATTTT.

This clonotype was detected once. Lacking the conserved final phenylalanine or tryptophan, this CDR3 likely reflects a read error. This chain connects TRBV18 to TRBJ2-7; D is unclear. The CDR3 extends over 12 amino acids. From germline, CDR1 is KGHSH and CDR2 LQKENI. Deletions cut 8 bases from V and 5 bases from J, with 13 bases between. CDR3: CASAPRVHEQYL. The CDR3, as DNA: TGTGCCAGCGCCCCCCGTGTCCACGAGCAGTACTTA.

On this clonotype: An end of the junction does not agree with germline; a read error may underlie this. The chain links TRBV5-6 to TRBJ2-5; the D is unclear. This CDR3 is 13 amino acids long. From germline, CDR1 is SGHDT and CDR2 YYEEEE. The CDR3 sequence: CVSSFLGGETQYF. CDR3 coding DNA: TGTGTCAGCAGCTTCCTAGGCGGAGAGACCCAGTACTTC.